These 15 T cell receptor beta chains were all obtained from the same sample, sequenced in a study of control samples from healthy donors and cancer patients. TCRdb's copy holds only in-frame clones and misses some; the assay was immunoSEQ multiplex PCR. The sample carries about 130,000 clones, roughly 84% recorded once. The sample taken for sequencing was blood. These receptors were taken from a man between 45 and 60 years old in good health.

The chain is built from TRBV7-2 and TRBJ2-2; 10 bases agree with TRBD2. Germline CDR1 is SGHTA and CDR2 is FQGNSA. Unmatched junction bases numbered 7, after V lost 2 bases and J lost 1 base. The CDR3 is made up of 18 amino acids. This CDR3 reads CASSLKILAGVNTGELFF. CDR3 coding DNA: TGTGCCAGCAGCTTAAAGATCCTAGCGGGGGTGAACACCGGGGAGCTGTTTTTT. Combining the CDR3 with reference TRBV7-2 and TRBJ2-2 gives the whole variable domain GAGVSQSPSNKVTEKGKDVELRCDPISGHTALYWYRQSLGQGLEFLIYFQGNSAPDKSGLPSDRFSAERTGGSVSTLTIQRTQQEDSAVYLCASSLKILAGVNTGELFFGEGSRLTVL.

The chain couples TRBV4-1 to TRBJ1-2; D may be TRBD1 (5 bases). CDR1 MGHRA and CDR2 YSYEKL come from the germline V gene. The ends were cut back, 1 base at V and 12 bases at J, with 15 bases in the middle. The CDR3 covers 13 residues. The CDR3 nucleotides read TGCGCCAGCAGCCAAGTCACGCGGGGGGGTGACACCTTC. It codes for CASSQVTRGGDTF.

CDR3 nucleotide sequence: TGTGCCAGCAGCTTAGGGGCGGGAGATGCGGAGACCCAGTACTTC. Its protein is CASSLGAGDAETQYF. This rearrangement joins TRBV7-3 to TRBJ2-5; 7 bases map to TRBD2. There are 15 residues in the CDR3. CDR1 SGHTA and CDR2 FQGTGA come from the germline V gene. V trimming: 2 bases; J trimming: 5 bases; junction bases outside the gene matches: 8.

The J gene is TRBJ2-2, the V gene TRBV7-3; D is unresolved. Deletions cut 10 bases from V and 7 bases from J, with 13 bases between. CDR3 size: 12 residues. From germline, CDR1 is SGHTA and CDR2 FQGTGA. DNA for the CDR3: TGTGCCACCCTATCACGAATCGGGGAGCTGTTTTTT. This codes for CATLSRIGELFF.

This chain joins TRBV10-3 and TRBJ1-5; perhaps TRBD1 as D (5 bases). With 3 bases removed from V and 1 base from J, the gap between germline ends came to 10 bases. The germline CDR1 and CDR2 sequences are ENHRY and SYGVKD. The CDR3 is made up of 15 amino acids. CDR3 DNA: TGTGCCATCAGTGAAGGGGAACAGAGCAATCAGCCCCAGCATTTT. This codes for CAISEGEQSNQPQHF.

This sequence joins TRBV5-5 and TRBJ2-5; D may be TRBD1 (5 bases). V was shortened by 0 bases and J by 5 bases, with 11 bases between the two germline ends. CDR3 length: 14 residues. Germline V gives CDR1 SGHKS, CDR2 YYEKEE (reference sequence). The CDR3 region has the DNA TGTGCCAGCAGCTTGGGGGGCCTATTTGAGACCCAGTACTTC. It specifies CASSLGGLFETQYF.

This clone has only one observation. In DNA form, the CDR3 reads TGTGCCAGCTCACCACTAGCGGTTAGCACAGATACGCAGTATTTT. Protein sequence: CASSPLAVSTDTQYF. This rearrangement joins TRBV18 to TRBJ2-3, with D maybe TRBD2 (6 bases). The CDR3 contains 15 residues. V lost 1 base and J lost 0, with 8 bases in between. Looked up from germline, CDR1 is KGHSH and CDR2 is LQKENI.

The table lists this clone with a few counts. The chain employs TRBV6-5 and TRBJ1-5; perhaps TRBD1 as D (6 bases). This CDR3 has 14 amino acids. Germline assignment: CDR1 MNHEY and CDR2 SVGAGI. V lost 5 bases to trimming and J lost 7 bases, with 15 bases between them. The CDR3 region is CASSQGITGQPQHF. DNA for the CDR3: TGTGCCAGCAGTCAGGGGATCACCGGGCAGCCCCAGCATTTT.

The chain has TRBV11-3 and TRBJ2-1; TRBD2 matches at 10 bases. CDR1 is SGHNT and CDR2 is YENEEA in the germline V gene. With V trimmed by 1 base and J by 6 bases, 9 bases remained unmatched. This CDR3 region has 17 residues. CDR3 coding DNA: TGTGCCAGCAGCTTAGTCTTGGGGGCTAGCGGGGGCAATGAGCAGTTCTTC. This codes for CASSLVLGASGGNEQFF.

The chain uses TRBV28 and TRBJ2-1; D may be TRBD1 or TRBD2 (6 bases each). Per the germline V gene, CDR1 is MDHEN and CDR2 is SYDVKM. The germline V and J ends were trimmed by 2 bases and 3 bases, with 20 bases remaining between them. The CDR3 length is 18 residues. The CDR3 DNA sequence: TGTGCCAGCAGTTTACCTACAGGGAGGATAAGGGGCTACAATGAGCAGTTCTTC. Encoded protein: CASSLPTGRIRGYNEQFF.

The chain links TRBV5-1 to TRBJ2-7; D is unclear. Trimming took off 0 bases at V and 0 bases at J, with 13 bases between the two ends. Germline CDR1 reads SGHRS; CDR2 reads YFSETQ. This CDR3 is 16 amino acids long. The CDR3: CASSLDWARSSYEQYF. The CDR3 DNA is TGCGCCAGCAGCTTGGATTGGGCTAGGAGCTCCTACGAGCAGTACTTC. Combining the CDR3 with reference TRBV5-1 and TRBJ2-7 gives the whole variable domain KAGVTQTPRYLIKTRGQQVTLSCSPISGHRSVSWYQQTPGQGLQFLFEYFSETQRNKGNFPGRFSGRQFSNSRSEMNVSTLELGDSALYLCASSLDWARSSYEQYFGPGTRLTVT.

The gene calls are TRBV24-1 and TRBJ2-3; 13 nucleotides match TRBD2. Germline values: CDR1 KGHDR, CDR2 SFDVKD. The J segment lost 7 bases and the V segment lost 4 bases, leaving 16 bases of the junction unmatched. The length of the CDR3 is 19 residues. CDR3 residues: CATSDRRTSGGEKDYTQYF. The CDR3 nucleotides are TGTGCCACCAGTGACCGACGGACTAGCGGGGGAGAAAAAGACTATACGCAGTATTTT.

The chain joins TRBV10-3 to TRBJ2-5, with unresolved D. Germline loops: CDR1 ENHRY, CDR2 SYGVKD. The CDR3 totals 16 residues. V was cut by 0 bases and J by 0 bases, with 11 bases left in between. CDR3 nucleotide sequence: TGTGCCATCAGTGAGTCTTCGAGTCGGTACCAAGAGACCCAGTACTTC. Translating it yields CAISESSSRYQETQYF.

The chain couples TRBV6-5 to TRBJ2-2; TRBD1 agrees at 10 bases. The CDR3 runs 15 residues. Germline-derived CDR1 and CDR2 are MNHEY and SVGAGI. V was clipped by 6 bases and J by 5 bases; unmatched bases: 6. The CDR3 is CASSPTGGRTGELFF. The CDR3 region has the DNA TGTGCCAGCAGCCCGACAGGGGGCCGGACCGGGGAGCTGTTTTTT.

The rearrangement links TRBV15 to TRBJ1-5; maybe TRBD1 (5 bases). Germline CDR1 and CDR2: LNHNV and YYDKDF (reference sequence). The CDR3 is 12 residues long. The ends were cut back, 9 bases at V and 9 bases at J, with 15 bases in the middle. CDR3 DNA sequence: TGTGCCACGGGGAGGGCGAGGGGGCCCCAGCATTTT. Translation: CATGRARGPQHF.